The present TCR beta chain was sequenced within a study of blood T cell repertoires in COVID-19. On the study more broadly: PBMCs, B-cell-depleted T cells, or T cells were the source of the cDNA or gDNA that made up the material.

Assay: immunoSEQ multiplex PCR; the TCRdb copy retains only in-frame clones and omits some. The sample holds approximately 170,000 clones; less than 80% are singletons and the top ten take around 20%. Adults between about 18 and 95 years of age took part from some 25 US areas. Participant-given clinical history determined each cohort assignment. Sequenced sample: PBMCs or T cells enriched from blood (not recorded which). The TCR was taken from a woman aged 70 to 79 in a cohort exposed to, infected with or recovered from COVID-19 (not recorded which).

The CDR3: CASYKGGVWETQYF. In DNA form, the CDR3 reads TGTGCCAGCTATAAGGGGGGGGTCTGGGAGACCCAGTACTTC. The chain uses TRBV2 and TRBJ2-5; the D gene is possibly TRBD2 (7 bases). The CDR3 is 14 residues long. Trimming took off 8 bases at V and 5 bases at J, with 18 bases between the two ends. Germline V gene sequence: CDR1 SNHLY, CDR2 FYNNEI.